One sample yielded the 2 T cell receptor beta chains listed below, sequenced in a study of cytomegalovirus exposure and HLA in healthy donors. This PCR relied on a set of 60 Vbeta primers and 13 Jbeta primers. Only in-frame clones appear in the TCRdb table, and some are missing; sequencing was by immunoSEQ multiplex PCR. Altogether more than 55,000 clones are present, 80% being singletons, with the ten largest covering approximately 3.6%. The sequenced sample consisted of PBMCs. These receptors all come from a woman between 35 and 50 years old in good health and CMV-seronegative.

The V call is TRBV11-2, the J call TRBJ2-7; D is uncertain. V lost 0 bases to trimming and J lost 3 bases, with 12 bases between them. CDR1 and CDR2 (germline): SGHAT, FQNNGV. The length of the CDR3 is 15 residues. The CDR3 protein is CASSLDYGPFYEQYF. CDR3 nucleotides: TGTGCCAGCAGCTTAGATTACGGTCCGTTCTACGAGCAGTACTTC.

The chain joins TRBV6-1 to TRBJ1-1, with TRBD1 matching over 7 bases. In germline, CDR1 is MNHNS, CDR2 SASEGT. This CDR3 region has 14 residues. The ends lost 4 bases at V and 4 bases at J; junction bases unmatched: 6. CDR3 nucleotides: TGTGCCAGCAGTGGTCAGGGGGAGAGCACTGAAGCTTTCTTT. Amino acids: CASSGQGESTEAFF.